Following are 28 T cell receptor beta chains from one sample sequenced in a study of T cell clones after liver transplantation. Libraries were prepared by immunoSEQ multiplex PCR; TCRdb keeps only in-frame clonotypes and omits some of them. The sample gives some 120,000 clones, 90% of which show up once; more than 0.8% is in the top ten. The source was CD4+ T cells from blood, collected 12 months after liver transplant. These receptors were collected from a human patient who received a liver transplant. Some T cells may have come from the graft donor.

The chain joins TRBV5-4 to TRBJ1-2; 11 positions agree with TRBD1. Trimming cost V 9 bases and J 2 bases; bases outside gene matches: 9. This CDR3 contains 15 residues. Germline values: CDR1 SGHNT, CDR2 YYREEE (reference sequence). The CDR3 sequence: CATRVGTGGNYGYTF. In DNA form, the CDR3 reads TGTGCCACCCGCGTAGGGACAGGGGGGAACTATGGCTACACCTTC.

The chain uses TRBV15 and TRBJ2-3; D possibly corresponds to TRBD2 (6 bases). The CDR3 totals 15 residues. Germline values: CDR1 LNHNV, CDR2 YYDKDF (reference sequence). The V and J ends lost 5 bases and 2 bases respectively, with 14 bases between them. CDR3 coding DNA: TGTGCCACCAGCGGTAGACTAGAGGTCACAGATACGCAGTATTTT. As protein: CATSGRLEVTDTQYF.

The rearrangement links TRBV9 to TRBJ2-6, with unresolved D. The CDR3 loop spans 16 amino acids. CDR1 SGDLS and CDR2 YYNGEE come from the germline V gene. V was shortened by 2 bases and J by 2 bases, with 11 bases between the two germline ends. CDR3 in DNA: TGTGCCAGCAGCGTGTCCCTTACGGCTGGGGCCAACGTCCTGACTTTC. Translation: CASSVSLTAGANVLTF.

This chain joins TRBV18 and TRBJ2-7; D is unclear. The V and J ends lost 2 bases and 0 bases respectively, with 11 bases between them. The CDR3 has 15 residues. Germline loops: CDR1 KGHSH, CDR2 LQKENI. The chain's CDR3 is CASSPGPNLSYEQYF. CDR3 nucleotides: TGTGCCAGCTCACCAGGGCCCAACCTCTCCTACGAGCAGTACTTC.

With respect to this clone: Within the sample, other DNA sequences also encode this same CDR3. The chain links TRBV30 to TRBJ2-2, with D unclear. The CDR3 consists of 12 residues. V was cut by 0 bases and J by 3 bases, with 2 bases left in between. CDR1 is GTSNPN, CDR2 SVGIG, per germline (reference sequence). CDR3 nucleotide sequence: TGTGCCTGGAGTGTGCACACCGGGGAGCTGTTTTTT. Its translation: CAWSVHTGELFF.

This clone was seen a single time. The rearrangement joins TRBV5-4 to TRBJ2-7; TRBD2 is a possible D gene (6 bases). CDR3 size: 17 residues. From germline, CDR1 is SGHNT and CDR2 YYREEE (reference sequence). V gave up 3 bases and J gave up 2 bases, with 21 bases separating them. The CDR3 DNA sequence: TGTGCCAGCAGCTACAACCCCCCAGCGGAGGGTACCTACGAGCAGTACTTC. Protein: CASSYNPPAEGTYEQYF. Full variable domain (rest looked up from reference TRBV5-4 and TRBJ2-7): ETGVTQSPTHLIKTRGQQVTLRCSSQSGHNTVSWYQQALGQGPQFIFQYYREEENGRGNFPPRFSGLQFPNYSSELNVNALELDDSALYLCASSYNPPAEGTYEQYFGPGTRLTVT.

The chain is built from TRBV5-1 and TRBJ1-1; 7 nucleotides match TRBD1. Germline V gives CDR1 SGHRS, CDR2 YFSETQ. Trimming at V came to 6 bases and at J to 1 base, leaving 12 bases not matched to a gene. This CDR3 is 16 amino acids long. The chain's CDR3 is CASTANAGTENTEAFF. DNA of the CDR3: TGCGCCAGCACCGCGAACGCGGGGACAGAGAACACTGAAGCTTTCTTT.

This chain connects TRBV2 to TRBJ2-1; 9 positions match TRBD2. Germline loops: CDR1 SNHLY, CDR2 FYNNEI. Trimming cost V 3 bases and J 5 bases; bases outside gene matches: 20. CDR3 length: 20 residues. The CDR3 bases are TGTGCCAGCAGTGATATTGATCCGGCTAGCGGGGCCTTTCGGAACAATGAGCAGTTCTTC. Protein product: CASSDIDPASGAFRNNEQFF.

This clone was picked up one time. The V gene is TRBV19, the J gene TRBJ1-1; D perhaps matches TRBD1 (5 bases). Trimming cost V 5 bases and J 3 bases, with 16 bases left between them. In germline, CDR1 is LNHDA, CDR2 SQIVND (reference sequence). CDR3 size: 15 residues. Here the CDR3 DNA reads TGTGCCAGTAGTCTCTCAGGGACCAGGGACACTGAAGCTTTCTTT. This gives the protein CASSLSGTRDTEAFF.

This clone has a single count. The V and J genes are TRBV29-1 and TRBJ2-1, with D perhaps TRBD2 (6 bases). V lost 4 bases and J 0 bases, leaving 10 bases between the germline ends. Per the germline V gene, CDR1 is SQVTM and CDR2 is ANQGSEA. CDR3 size: 14 residues. CDR3 nucleotides: TGCAGCGTTGTAGGGACTTACTCCTACAATGAGCAGTTCTTC. Amino acids: CSVVGTYSYNEQFF.

This clone showed up just a few times. This sequence joins TRBV7-9 and TRBJ2-3; D tentatively fits TRBD1 or TRBD2 (6 bases each). The germline V gene encodes CDR1 SEHNR and CDR2 FQNEAQ (reference sequence). This CDR3 has 13 amino acids. Trimming cost V 1 base and J 6 bases, with 8 bases left between them. In nucleotides, the CDR3 is TGTGCCAGCAGCTTAGACGGGGGCGATACGCAGTATTTT. Encoded protein: CASSLDGGDTQYF.

J is TRBJ2-1 and V is TRBV29-1; a possible D gene is TRBD1 (7 bases). In germline, CDR1 is SQVTM, CDR2 ANQGSEA. The CDR3 is 14 residues long. V lost 6 bases and J 3 bases, leaving 15 bases between the germline ends. CDR3 bases: TGCAGCGTCCGGCAGGGGGGTCACTACAATGAGCAGTTCTTC. Residues: CSVRQGGHYNEQFF.

The genes are TRBV5-1 and TRBJ2-7; no clear D gene. Trimming shortened V by 1 base and J by 0 bases, and 8 bases separated the two germline ends. Germline values: CDR1 SGHRS, CDR2 YFSETQ. CDR3 size: 14 residues. The CDR3 protein is CASSLYGSSYEQYF. CDR3 sequence (DNA): TGCGCCAGCAGCTTGTACGGCAGCTCCTACGAGCAGTACTTC.

The CDR3 DNA sequence: TGCAGTGCTAGCGAGGGTCCTCAAGCTTTCTTT. The encoded protein is CSASEGPQAFF. V usage is TRBV20-1 and J usage is TRBJ1-1; D gene uncertain. CDR3 length equals 11 residues. V was shortened by 3 bases and J by 9 bases, with 11 bases between the two germline ends. The germline V gene has CDR1 DFQATT and CDR2 SNEGSKA (reference sequence).

This chain joins TRBV4-2 and TRBJ2-3; TRBD2 matches at 12 bases. This CDR3 has 15 amino acids. The V and J ends lost 4 bases and 3 bases, in that order; junction bases with no gene match: 2. CDR1 LGHNA and CDR2 YNFKEQ come from the germline V gene. Here the CDR3 DNA reads TGTGCCAGCAGCCTCGGACTAGCGGGAACAGATACGCAGTATTTT. Translated: CASSLGLAGTDTQYF.

J is TRBJ2-7 and V is TRBV29-1; 11 nucleotides match TRBD1. The CDR3 is 13 residues long. Germline V gene lookup returns CDR1 SQVTM and CDR2 ANQGSEA. J was trimmed by 2 bases and V by 5 bases; bases with no gene match: 2. CDR3 bases: TGCAGCGTTTGGGACAGGGGGGCCTACGAGCAGTACTTC. This gives the protein CSVWDRGAYEQYF.

The V gene is TRBV7-9, the J gene TRBJ1-4; TRBD1 aligns across 7 bases. The CDR3 length is 13 residues. Trimming cost V 3 bases and J 7 bases; bases outside gene matches: 2. The germline gives CDR1 SEHNR, CDR2 FQNEAQ (reference sequence). CDR3 bases: TGTGCCAGCAGCTTGGGACAGTCTGAAAAACTGTTTTTT. It translates to CASSLGQSEKLFF.

The chain joins TRBV12-5 to TRBJ2-7; D perhaps matches TRBD1 (6 bases). The CDR3 sequence is 15 residues long. Trimming took 4 bases from V and 4 from J, leaving 17 bases between them. CDR1 is LGHNT, CDR2 FRNRAP, per germline. This CDR3 is CASGSGTSGSYEQYF. CDR3 DNA: TGTGCTAGTGGTTCTGGGACATCTGGCTCGTACGAGCAGTACTTC.

This chain uses TRBV29-1 with TRBJ1-6; possibly TRBD1 for D (5 bases). The CDR3 totals 12 residues. The V end lost 6 bases, the J end lost 7 bases, and 10 bases lay between the germline ends. Germline CDR1 reads SQVTM; CDR2 reads ANQGSEA. The CDR3 nucleotides read TGCAGCGTCGGGACGGGGAATTCACCCCTCCACTTT. Its translation is CSVGTGNSPLHF.

A few counts support this clone. The J gene is TRBJ2-6, the V gene TRBV28; perhaps TRBD1 as D (5 bases). The V gene's germline CDR1 is MDHEN and CDR2 SYDVKM. The CDR3 loop spans 13 amino acids. V was pared by 7 bases and J by 4 bases, with 8 bases between. Written as DNA, the CDR3 is TGTGCCAGCATTGGGGCCGGGGCCAACGTCCTGACTTTC. Protein product: CASIGAGANVLTF.

This clone was recorded only once. This chain links TRBV29-1 with TRBJ2-7; the match to TRBD2 covers 14 bases. With V trimmed by 3 bases and J by 9 bases, 7 bases remained unmatched. There are 14 residues in the CDR3. Germline-derived CDR1 and CDR2 are SQVTM and ANQGSEA. In DNA form, the CDR3 reads TGCAGCGTTGATACGGGACTAGCGGGAGAGAGGCAGTACTTC. Its translation is CSVDTGLAGERQYF.

CDR3 nucleotides: TGTGCCAGCAGTCCGGGACTAGCGGGACCGTCCTACGAGCAGTACTTC. As protein: CASSPGLAGPSYEQYF. The chain recombines TRBV5-4 with TRBJ2-7; TRBD2 agrees at 13 bases. Germline loops: CDR1 SGHNT, CDR2 YYREEE (reference sequence). Losses at the gene ends were 5 bases for V and 1 base for J; bases not matched to a gene: 6. There are 16 residues in the CDR3.

V gene TRBV29-1 combines with J gene TRBJ2-5; D possibly uses TRBD1 or TRBD2 (5 bases each). V was cut by 6 bases and J by 2 bases, with 13 bases left in between. This CDR3 is 13 amino acids long. Germline V gene sequence: CDR1 SQVTM, CDR2 ANQGSEA. CDR3 sequence reads: CSVRRDGQETQYF. CDR3 in DNA: TGCAGCGTCCGCCGGGACGGGCAAGAGACCCAGTACTTC. Looking up the rest from reference TRBV29-1 and TRBJ2-5 gives the full variable domain: SAVISQKPSRDICQRGTSLTIQCQVDSQVTMMFWYRQQPGQSLTLIATANQGSEATYESGFVIDKFPISRPNLTFSTLTVSNMSPEDSSIYLCSVRRDGQETQYFGPGTRLLVL.

The DNA for the CDR3 is TGTGCCAGCAGTTTAGGTAGCGGGAGCCCCTACGAGCAGTACTTC. Encoded protein: CASSLGSGSPYEQYF. The rearrangement links TRBV28 to TRBJ2-7, with 9 bases identical to TRBD2. Per germline, CDR1 MDHEN and CDR2 SYDVKM. The J segment lost 2 bases and the V segment lost 2 bases, leaving 4 bases of the junction unmatched. This CDR3 has 15 amino acids.

This chain uses TRBV5-1 with TRBJ2-5, with TRBD1 matching 12 bases. V was clipped by 4 bases and J by 5 bases; unmatched bases: 9. The CDR3 has 16 residues. The V gene's germline CDR1 is SGHRS and CDR2 YFSETQ. This CDR3 is CASSPSGTGGSETQYF. The CDR3 nucleotides read TGCGCCAGCAGCCCCTCCGGGACAGGGGGCTCTGAGACCCAGTACTTC.

The rearrangement uses TRBV4-2 and TRBJ2-3; D gene uncertain. V was pared by 5 bases and J by 1 base, with 13 bases between. Germline V gene lookup returns CDR1 LGHNA and CDR2 YNFKEQ. The CDR3 runs to 15 residues. The CDR3 region is CASSSPVRGTDTQYF. For the CDR3, the DNA is TGTGCCAGCAGCTCGCCCGTAAGGGGCACAGATACGCAGTATTTT.

The genes are TRBV28 and TRBJ1-5; D is ambiguous. V gave up 3 bases and J gave up 7 bases, with 13 bases separating them. CDR3 length equals 14 residues. Germline V gene lookup returns CDR1 MDHEN and CDR2 SYDVKM. The CDR3: CASSLPRIRQPQHF. In DNA, the CDR3 is TGTGCCAGCAGTTTGCCCCGGATTCGGCAGCCCCAGCATTTT.

V usage is TRBV5-1 and J usage is TRBJ2-3; perhaps TRBD1 as D (5 bases). V was pared by 0 bases and J by 0 bases, with 8 bases between. Germline V lookup: CDR1 SGHRS, CDR2 YFSETQ. The CDR3 consists of 15 residues. CDR3 sequence reads: CASSLARQSTDTQYF. CDR3 DNA sequence: TGCGCCAGCAGCTTGGCTAGACAGAGCACAGATACGCAGTATTTT.